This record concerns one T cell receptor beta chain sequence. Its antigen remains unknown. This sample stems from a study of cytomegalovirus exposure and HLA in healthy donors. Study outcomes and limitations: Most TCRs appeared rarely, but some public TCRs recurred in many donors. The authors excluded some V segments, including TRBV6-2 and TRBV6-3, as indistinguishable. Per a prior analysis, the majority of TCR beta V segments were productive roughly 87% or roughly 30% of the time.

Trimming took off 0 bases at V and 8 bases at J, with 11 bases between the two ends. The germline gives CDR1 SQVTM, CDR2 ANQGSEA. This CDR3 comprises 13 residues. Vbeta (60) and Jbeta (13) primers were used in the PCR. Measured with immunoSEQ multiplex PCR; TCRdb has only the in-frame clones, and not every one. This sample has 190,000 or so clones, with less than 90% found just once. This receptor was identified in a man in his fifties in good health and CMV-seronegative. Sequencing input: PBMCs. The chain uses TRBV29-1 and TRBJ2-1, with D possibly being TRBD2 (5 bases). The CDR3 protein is CSVEDMEVHEQFF. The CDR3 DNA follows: TGCAGCGTTGAAGATATGGAGGTCCATGAGCAGTTCTTC.